This T cell receptor beta chain was documented in a study of blood T cell repertoires in COVID-19. This CDR3 is built from 19 residues. This clone was detected only once. Some clones are missing from TCRdb's copy, which holds only in-frame ones; the method was immunoSEQ multiplex PCR. The sample lists roughly 60,000 clones, approximately 82% occurring once. The receptor's source is a man aged 55-75 years with acute or convalescent COVID-19. The genes are TRBV21-1 and TRBJ2-2; whether TRBD1, the table's D call, matches the DNA was not checked. TRBV21-1 is designated a pseudogene. What was sequenced was peripheral blood. The CDR3 bases are TGTGCCAGCAGCAAAGCTGGGACAGGGGATATTTCGGACACCGAGGAGCTGTTTTTT. The encoded protein is CASSKAGTGDISDTEELFF.